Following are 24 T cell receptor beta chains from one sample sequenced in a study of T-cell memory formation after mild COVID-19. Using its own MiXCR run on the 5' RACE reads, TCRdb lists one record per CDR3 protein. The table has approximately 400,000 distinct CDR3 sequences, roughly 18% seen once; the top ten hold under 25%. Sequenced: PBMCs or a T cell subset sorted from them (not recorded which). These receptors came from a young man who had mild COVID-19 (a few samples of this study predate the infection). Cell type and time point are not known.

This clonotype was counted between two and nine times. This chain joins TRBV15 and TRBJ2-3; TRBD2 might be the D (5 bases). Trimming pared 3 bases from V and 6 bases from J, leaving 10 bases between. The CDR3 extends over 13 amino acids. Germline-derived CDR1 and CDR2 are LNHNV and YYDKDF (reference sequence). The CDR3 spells CATSRRVSDTQYF. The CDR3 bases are TGTGCCACCAGCAGGAGGGTATCGGATACGCAGTATTTT.

The CDR3 nucleotides are TGTGCCAGCAGCTTACAGGCAGCTAACTATGGCTACACCTTC. Residues: CASSLQAANYGYTF. This sequence joins TRBV7-2 and TRBJ1-2; D is unclear. CDR1 and CDR2 (germline): SGHTA, FQGNSA. The CDR3 is 14 residues long. With 2 bases removed from V and 0 bases from J, the gap between germline ends came to 7 bases.

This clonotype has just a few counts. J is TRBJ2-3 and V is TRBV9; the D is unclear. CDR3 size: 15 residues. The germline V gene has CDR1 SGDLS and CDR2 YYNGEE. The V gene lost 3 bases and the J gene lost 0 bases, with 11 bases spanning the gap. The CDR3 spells CASSDPSASTDTQYF. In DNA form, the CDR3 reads TGTGCCAGCAGCGACCCGTCCGCTAGCACAGATACGCAGTATTTT.

This CDR3 reads CASSTPGQGMREQYF. For the CDR3, the DNA is TGTGCCAGTAGTACACCGGGACAGGGGATGCGCGAGCAGTACTTC. The chain has TRBV19 and TRBJ2-7; 10 nucleotides agree with TRBD1. The germline gives CDR1 LNHDA, CDR2 SQIVND (reference sequence). The CDR3 extends over 15 amino acids. With 4 bases clipped from V and 6 bases from J, the junction kept 9 bases outside the gene matches.

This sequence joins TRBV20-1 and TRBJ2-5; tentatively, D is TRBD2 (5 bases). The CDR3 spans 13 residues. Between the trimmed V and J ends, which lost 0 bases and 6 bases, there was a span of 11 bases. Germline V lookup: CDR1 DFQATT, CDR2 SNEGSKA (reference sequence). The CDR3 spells CSARDPGGQTQYF. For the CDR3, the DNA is TGCAGTGCTAGAGATCCCGGCGGGCAGACCCAGTACTTC.

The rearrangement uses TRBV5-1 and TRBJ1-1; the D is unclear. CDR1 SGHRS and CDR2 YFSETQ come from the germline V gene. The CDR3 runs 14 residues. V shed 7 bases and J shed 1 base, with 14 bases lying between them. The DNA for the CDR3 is TGCGCCAGCGCCCCCGGGCCGGGGAACACTGAAGCTTTCTTT. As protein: CASAPGPGNTEAFF.

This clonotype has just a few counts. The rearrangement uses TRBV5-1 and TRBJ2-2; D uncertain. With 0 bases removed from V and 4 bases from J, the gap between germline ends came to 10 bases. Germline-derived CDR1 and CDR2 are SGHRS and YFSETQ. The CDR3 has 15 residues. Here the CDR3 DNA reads TGCGCCAGCAGCTTGGCCCCACAGATCACCGGGGAGCTGTTTTTT. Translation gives CASSLAPQITGELFF.

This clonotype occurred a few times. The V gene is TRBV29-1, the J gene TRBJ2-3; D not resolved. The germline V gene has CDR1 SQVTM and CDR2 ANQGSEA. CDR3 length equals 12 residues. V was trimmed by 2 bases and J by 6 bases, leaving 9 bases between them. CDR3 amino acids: CSVEIMEDTQYF. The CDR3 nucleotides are TGCAGCGTTGAAATTATGGAGGATACGCAGTATTTT.

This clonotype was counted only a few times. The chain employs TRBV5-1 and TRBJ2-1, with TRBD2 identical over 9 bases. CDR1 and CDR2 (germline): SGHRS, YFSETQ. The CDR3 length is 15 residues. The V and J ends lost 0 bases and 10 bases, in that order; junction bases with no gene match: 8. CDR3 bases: TGCGCCAGCAGCTTGGGAGCGGGGGGCCTGGGGGAGCAGTTCTTC. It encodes CASSLGAGGLGEQFF.

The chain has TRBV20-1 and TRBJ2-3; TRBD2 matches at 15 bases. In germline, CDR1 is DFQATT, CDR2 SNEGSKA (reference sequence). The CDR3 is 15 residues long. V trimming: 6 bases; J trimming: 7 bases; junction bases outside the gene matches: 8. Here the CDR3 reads CSADSGLAGGNTQYF. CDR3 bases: TGCAGTGCCGATTCGGGACTAGCGGGGGGAAATACGCAGTATTTT.

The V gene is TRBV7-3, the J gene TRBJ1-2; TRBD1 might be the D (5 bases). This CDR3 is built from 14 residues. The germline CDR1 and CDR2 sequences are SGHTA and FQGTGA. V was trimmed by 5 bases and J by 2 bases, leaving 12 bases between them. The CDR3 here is CASSADSSNYGYTF. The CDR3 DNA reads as TGTGCCAGCAGCGCAGACAGTAGCAACTATGGCTACACCTTC. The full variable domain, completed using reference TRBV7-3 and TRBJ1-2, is GAGVSQTPSNKVTEKGKYVELRCDPISGHTALYWYRQSLGQGPEFLIYFQGTGAADDSGLPNDRFFAVRPEGSVSTLKIQRTERGDSAVYLCASSADSSNYGYTFGSGTRLTVV.

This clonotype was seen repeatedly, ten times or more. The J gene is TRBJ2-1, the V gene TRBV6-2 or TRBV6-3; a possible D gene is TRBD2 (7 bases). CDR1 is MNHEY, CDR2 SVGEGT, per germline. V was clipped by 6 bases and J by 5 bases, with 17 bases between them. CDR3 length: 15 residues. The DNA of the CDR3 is TGTGCCAGCAGGGCATCGGGGGGCGCCCACAATGAGCAGTTCTTC. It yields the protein CASRASGGAHNEQFF.

CDR3 loop: CASSLGIFDMNTEAFF. Written as DNA, the CDR3 is TGTGCCAGCAGCTTAGGCATCTTTGACATGAACACTGAAGCTTTCTTT. The chain has TRBV7-2 and TRBJ1-1; unclear D gene. CDR1 SGHTA and CDR2 FQGNSA come from the germline V gene. The V end lost 1 base, the J end lost 0 bases, and 12 bases lay between the germline ends. This CDR3 comprises 16 residues.

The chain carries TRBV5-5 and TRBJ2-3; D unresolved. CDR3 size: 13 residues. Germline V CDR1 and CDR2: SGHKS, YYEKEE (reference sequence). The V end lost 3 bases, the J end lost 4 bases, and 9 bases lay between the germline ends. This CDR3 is CASSSGVADTQYF. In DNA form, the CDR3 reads TGTGCCAGCAGCTCCGGAGTCGCAGATACGCAGTATTTT.

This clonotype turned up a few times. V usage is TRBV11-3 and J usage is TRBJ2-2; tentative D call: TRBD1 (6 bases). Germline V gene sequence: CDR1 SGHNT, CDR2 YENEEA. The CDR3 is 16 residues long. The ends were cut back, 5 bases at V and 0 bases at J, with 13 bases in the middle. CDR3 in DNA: TGTGCCAGCAGCCTTGGACAGTCCGCGAACACCGGGGAGCTGTTTTTT. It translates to CASSLGQSANTGELFF.

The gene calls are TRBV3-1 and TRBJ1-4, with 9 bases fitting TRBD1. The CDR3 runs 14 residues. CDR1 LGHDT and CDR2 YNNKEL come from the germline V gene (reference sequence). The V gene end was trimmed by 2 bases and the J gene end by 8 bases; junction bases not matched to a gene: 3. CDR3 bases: TGTGCCAGCAGCCAACGCACAGGGGGCGAAAAACTGTTTTTT. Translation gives CASSQRTGGEKLFF. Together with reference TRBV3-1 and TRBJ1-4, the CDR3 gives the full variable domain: DTAVSQTPKYLVTQMGNDKSIKCEQNLGHDTMYWYKQDSKKFLKIMFSYNNKELIINETVPNRFSPKSPDKAHLNLHINSLELGDSAVYFCASSQRTGGEKLFFGSGTQLSVL.

The CDR3, as DNA: TGTGCCAGCAGCGGACCGCTGGGCTCTGGGGCCAACGTCCTGACTTTC. This translates into CASSGPLGSGANVLTF. The genes are TRBV28 and TRBJ2-6; D gene ambiguous. This CDR3 is 16 amino acids long. From germline, CDR1 is MDHEN and CDR2 SYDVKM. Trimming removed 6 bases from V and 0 bases from J, with 12 bases in between.

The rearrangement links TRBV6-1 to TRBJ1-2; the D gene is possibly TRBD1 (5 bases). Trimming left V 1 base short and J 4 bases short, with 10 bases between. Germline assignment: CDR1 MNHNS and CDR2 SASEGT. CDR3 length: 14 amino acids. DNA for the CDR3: TGTGCCAGCAGTGAAGTGGGGGAAAGCTATGGCTACACCTTC. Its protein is CASSEVGESYGYTF.

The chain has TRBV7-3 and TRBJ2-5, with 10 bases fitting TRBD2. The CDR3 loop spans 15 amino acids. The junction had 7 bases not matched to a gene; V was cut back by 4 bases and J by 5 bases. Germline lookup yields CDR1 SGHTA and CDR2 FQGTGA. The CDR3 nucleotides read TGTGCCAGCAGCTCGCAGCGGGGGGGCGGGGAGACCCAGTACTTC. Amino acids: CASSSQRGGGETQYF.

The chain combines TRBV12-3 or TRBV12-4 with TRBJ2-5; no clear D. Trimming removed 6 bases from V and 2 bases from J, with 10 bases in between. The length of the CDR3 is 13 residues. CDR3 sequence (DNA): TGTGCCAGCAGCGTATCGGCGCAAGAGACCCAGTACTTC. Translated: CASSVSAQETQYF.

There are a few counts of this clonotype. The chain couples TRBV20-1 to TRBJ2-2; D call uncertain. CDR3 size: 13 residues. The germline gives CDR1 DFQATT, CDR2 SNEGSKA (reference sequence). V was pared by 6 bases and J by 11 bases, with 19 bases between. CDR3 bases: TGCAGTGCGCATAATACGGCGAGGCGAGAGCTGTTTTTT. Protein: CSAHNTARRELFF.

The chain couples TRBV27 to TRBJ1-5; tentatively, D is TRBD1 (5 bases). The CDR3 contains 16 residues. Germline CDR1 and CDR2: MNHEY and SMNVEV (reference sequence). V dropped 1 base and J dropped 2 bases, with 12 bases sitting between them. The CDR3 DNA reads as TGTGCCAGCAGTTTATTTGGGGGTTTGGGCAATCAGCCCCAGCATTTT. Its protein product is CASSLFGGLGNQPQHF.

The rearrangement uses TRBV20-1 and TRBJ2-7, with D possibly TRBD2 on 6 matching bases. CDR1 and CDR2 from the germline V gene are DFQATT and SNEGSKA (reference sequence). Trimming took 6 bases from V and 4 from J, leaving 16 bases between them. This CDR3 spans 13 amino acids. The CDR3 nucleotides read TGCAGTGCATTCGGGGGTACTCTTTACGAGCAGTACTTC. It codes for CSAFGGTLYEQYF.

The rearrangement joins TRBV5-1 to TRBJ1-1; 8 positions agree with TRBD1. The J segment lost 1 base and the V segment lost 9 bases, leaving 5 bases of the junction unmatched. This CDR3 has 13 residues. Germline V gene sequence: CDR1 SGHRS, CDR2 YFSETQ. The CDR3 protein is CATRQGTNTEAFF. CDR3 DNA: TGCGCCACCCGACAGGGGACGAACACTGAAGCTTTCTTT.